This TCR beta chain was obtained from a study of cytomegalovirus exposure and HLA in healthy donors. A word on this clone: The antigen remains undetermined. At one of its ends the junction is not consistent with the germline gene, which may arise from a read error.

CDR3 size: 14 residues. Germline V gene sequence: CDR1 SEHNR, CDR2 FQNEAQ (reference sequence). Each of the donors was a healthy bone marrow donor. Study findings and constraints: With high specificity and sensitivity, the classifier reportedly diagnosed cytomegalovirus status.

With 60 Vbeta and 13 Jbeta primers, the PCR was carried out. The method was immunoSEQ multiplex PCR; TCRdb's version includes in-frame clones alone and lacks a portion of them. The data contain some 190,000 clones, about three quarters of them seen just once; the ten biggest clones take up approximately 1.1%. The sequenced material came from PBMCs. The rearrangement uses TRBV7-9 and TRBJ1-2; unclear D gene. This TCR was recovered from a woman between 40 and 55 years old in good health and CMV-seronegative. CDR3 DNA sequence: TGTTCCAGCAGCTTAAGGTCAGGCCGCTATGGCTACACCTTC. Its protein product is CSSSLRSGRYGYTF.